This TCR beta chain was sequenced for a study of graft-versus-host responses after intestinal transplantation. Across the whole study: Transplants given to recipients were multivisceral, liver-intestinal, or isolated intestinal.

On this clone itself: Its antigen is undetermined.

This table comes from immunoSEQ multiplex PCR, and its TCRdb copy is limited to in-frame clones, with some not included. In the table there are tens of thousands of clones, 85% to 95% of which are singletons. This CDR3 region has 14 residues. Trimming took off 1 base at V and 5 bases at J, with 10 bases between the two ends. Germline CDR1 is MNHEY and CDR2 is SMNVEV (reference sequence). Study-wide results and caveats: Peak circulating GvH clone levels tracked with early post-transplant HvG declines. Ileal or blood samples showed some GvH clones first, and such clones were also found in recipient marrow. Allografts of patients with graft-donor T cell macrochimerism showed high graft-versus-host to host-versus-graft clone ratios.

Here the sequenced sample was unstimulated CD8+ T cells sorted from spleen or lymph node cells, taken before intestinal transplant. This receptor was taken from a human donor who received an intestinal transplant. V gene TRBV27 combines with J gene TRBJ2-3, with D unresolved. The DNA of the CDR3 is TGTGCCAGCAGTTTATTCGGGTCAGTAGATACGCAGTATTTT. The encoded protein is CASSLFGSVDTQYF.